These 30 T cell receptor beta chains originate from one sample sequenced in a study of cytomegalovirus exposure and HLA in healthy donors. Primers included in the PCR were 60 Vbeta and 13 Jbeta primers. Generated by immunoSEQ multiplex PCR, the TCRdb table keeps only in-frame clones and is missing some. The sample gives 130,000 to 150,000 clones, nearly 80% of which show up once; around 3% is in the top ten. The source material was PBMCs. These receptors came from a man aged 35 to 55 in good health and CMV-seropositive.

This chain joins TRBV9 and TRBJ2-2, with 7 bases matching TRBD2. This CDR3 spans 13 amino acids. Germline values: CDR1 SGDLS, CDR2 YYNGEE. Trimming took 2 bases from V and 7 from J; bases not matched to a gene: 2. CDR3 residues: CASSVGGDGELFF. CDR3 coding DNA: TGTGCCAGCAGCGTTGGGGGGGACGGGGAGCTGTTTTTT.

This clone was detected only once. The genes are TRBV19 and TRBJ2-1; D possibly corresponds to TRBD2 (5 bases). This CDR3 is 14 amino acids long. Trimming took off 7 bases at V and 1 base at J, with 11 bases between the two ends. Germline CDR1 and CDR2: LNHDA and SQIVND (reference sequence). The CDR3 protein is CASTPGLSYNEQFF. In DNA, the CDR3 is TGTGCCAGTACCCCGGGATTATCCTACAATGAGCAGTTCTTC.

This clone was detected only a few times. The V gene is TRBV7-2, the J gene TRBJ1-1; the D gene is possibly TRBD1 (5 bases). This CDR3 region has 15 residues. Germline lookup yields CDR1 SGHTA and CDR2 FQGNSA. Trimming took 2 bases from V and 0 from J, leaving 10 bases between them. The CDR3 protein is CASSLQGAMNTEAFF. For the CDR3, the DNA is TGTGCCAGCAGCTTACAGGGCGCTATGAACACTGAAGCTTTCTTT.

This clone was recorded only once. The chain employs TRBV2 and TRBJ1-1; unclear D gene. Germline V CDR1 and CDR2: SNHLY, FYNNEI. This CDR3 has 13 residues. V shed 5 bases and J shed 1 base, with 8 bases lying between them. This chain's CDR3 is CASSSGGNTEAFF. CDR3 bases: TGTGCCAGCAGTTCAGGAGGGAACACTGAAGCTTTCTTT.

This chain connects TRBV7-2 to TRBJ2-2; 7 nucleotides agree with TRBD1. The CDR3 sequence is 18 residues long. V gave up 4 bases and J gave up 1 base; unmatched junction bases: 12. CDR1 is SGHTA, CDR2 FQGNSA, per germline. As DNA, the CDR3 is TGTGCCAGCAGCTCTAGGACAGGTCCGACGCGGAACACCGGGGAGCTGTTTTTT. Translating it yields CASSSRTGPTRNTGELFF.

The chain links TRBV7-9 to TRBJ2-5, with D maybe TRBD1 (6 bases). V was pared by 4 bases and J by 11 bases, with 17 bases between. The CDR3 runs 13 residues. Per germline, CDR1 SEHNR and CDR2 FQNEAQ (reference sequence). CDR3 DNA: TGTGCCAGCAGCTCCCGGCCAGGGGCTGAGCAGTACTTC. It yields the protein CASSSRPGAEQYF.

V gene TRBV30 combines with J gene TRBJ1-5; TRBD1 might be the D (5 bases). The V end lost 2 bases, the J end lost 6 bases, and 23 bases lay between the germline ends. The CDR3 is 17 residues long. Germline V gene lookup returns CDR1 GTSNPN and CDR2 SVGIG (reference sequence). The CDR3 spells CAWSRLGRQGGFQPQHF. CDR3 bases: TGTGCCTGGAGTCGTCTTGGAAGGCAGGGAGGTTTTCAGCCCCAGCATTTT.

In its sample, this clone was seen a few times. The gene calls are TRBV7-2 and TRBJ2-5, with 8 positions matching TRBD1. The CDR3 length is 16 residues. Looked up from germline, CDR1 is SGHTA and CDR2 is FQGNSA. The V and J ends lost 5 bases and 4 bases, in that order; junction bases with no gene match: 12. CDR3 nucleotides: TGTGCCAGCAGCCCATCAGGGGGCGGGGTGCGAGAGACCCAGTACTTC. Its translation: CASSPSGGGVRETQYF.

Note on this clone: The junction does not match germline at one end; this may be a read error. V and J are TRBV7-9 and TRBJ1-2; D not resolved. The CDR3 covers 12 residues. The V gene's germline CDR1 is SEHNR and CDR2 FQNEAQ (reference sequence). CDR3 in DNA: TGTTCCAGCAGCAAAGAGGACTATGGCTACACCTTC. This gives the protein CSSSKEDYGYTF.

The J gene is TRBJ1-1, the V gene TRBV2; D call uncertain. The CDR3 consists of 14 residues. V dropped 6 bases and J dropped 4 bases, with 15 bases sitting between them. Germline CDR1 reads SNHLY; CDR2 reads FYNNEI. In DNA, the CDR3 is TGTGCCAGCAGCCTTGACGGTGGAGGCACTGAAGCTTTCTTT. This gives the protein CASSLDGGGTEAFF.

Here the CDR3 reads CASSLGTVPIYGYTF. CDR3 nucleotides: TGCGCCAGCAGCTTGGGTACGGTCCCCATCTATGGCTACACCTTC. V gene TRBV5-1 combines with J gene TRBJ1-2, with D unclear. The length of the CDR3 is 15 residues. V was pared by 0 bases and J by 4 bases, with 13 bases between. The germline CDR1 and CDR2 sequences are SGHRS and YFSETQ.

The chain joins TRBV5-1 to TRBJ2-2; D possibly corresponds to TRBD1 (6 bases). The CDR3 is 16 residues long. V shed 0 bases and J shed 0 bases, with 9 bases lying between them. The germline V gene encodes CDR1 SGHRS and CDR2 YFSETQ. The CDR3 DNA is TGCGCCAGCAGCTTGGAACAGGGAGCGAACACCGGGGAGCTGTTTTTT. This gives the protein CASSLEQGANTGELFF. The full variable domain, completed using reference TRBV5-1 and TRBJ2-2, is KAGVTQTPRYLIKTRGQQVTLSCSPISGHRSVSWYQQTPGQGLQFLFEYFSETQRNKGNFPGRFSGRQFSNSRSEMNVSTLELGDSALYLCASSLEQGANTGELFFGEGSRLTVL.

The chain links TRBV5-1 to TRBJ1-2, with D possibly matching TRBD1 (6 bases). Germline V gene lookup returns CDR1 SGHRS and CDR2 YFSETQ. The V gene lost 0 bases and the J gene lost 4 bases, with 13 bases spanning the gap. The length of the CDR3 is 15 residues. The CDR3, as DNA: TGCGCCAGCAGCTTGGTGGCAGGGGAGAGCTATGGCTACACCTTC. It encodes CASSLVAGESYGYTF.

This clone was detected a few times. The V call is TRBV28, the J call TRBJ1-2; no firm D call. V was shortened by 2 bases and J by 3 bases, with 10 bases between the two germline ends. This CDR3 comprises 14 residues. In germline, CDR1 is MDHEN, CDR2 SYDVKM. CDR3 amino acids: CASSLRRTDYGYTF. The DNA of the CDR3 is TGTGCCAGCAGTTTACGTCGTACGGACTATGGCTACACCTTC.

V is TRBV27 and J is TRBJ2-1; TRBD2 agrees at 12 bases. Germline assignment: CDR1 MNHEY and CDR2 SMNVEV (reference sequence). This CDR3 is built from 15 residues. V shed 6 bases and J 7 bases; nucleotides not matched to a gene: 7. The CDR3 DNA follows: TGTGCCAGCAGGGGACTAGCGGGTAATGTAAATGAGCAGTTCTTC. Residues: CASRGLAGNVNEQFF.

The V gene is TRBV5-1, the J gene TRBJ2-7; TRBD1 aligns across 9 bases. The V segment lost 9 bases and the J segment 7 bases; nucleotides outside the gene matches: 20. This CDR3 is built from 16 residues. CDR1 is SGHRS and CDR2 is YFSETQ in the germline V gene. CDR3 protein: CAISRREGQGNEEQYF. CDR3 DNA: TGCGCCATTAGCAGGAGGGAAGGACAGGGGAATGAAGAGCAGTACTTC. Looking up the rest from reference TRBV5-1 and TRBJ2-7 gives the full variable domain: KAGVTQTPRYLIKTRGQQVTLSCSPISGHRSVSWYQQTPGQGLQFLFEYFSETQRNKGNFPGRFSGRQFSNSRSEMNVSTLELGDSALYLCAISRREGQGNEEQYFGPGTRLTVT.

V is TRBV28 and J is TRBJ2-1; maybe TRBD2 (6 bases). V dropped 3 bases and J dropped 6 bases, with 15 bases sitting between them. Per germline, CDR1 MDHEN and CDR2 SYDVKM. This CDR3 is 15 amino acids long. The CDR3 reads CASSFLLLGGNEQFF. For the CDR3, the DNA is TGTGCCAGCAGTTTTTTACTCCTCGGGGGCAATGAGCAGTTCTTC.

The rearrangement links TRBV19 to TRBJ1-5; 7 bases map to TRBD1. Germline CDR1 LNHDA, CDR2 SQIVND (reference sequence). The CDR3 consists of 14 residues. With V trimmed by 9 bases and J by 4 bases, 9 bases remained unmatched. Here the CDR3 DNA reads TGTGCCAGCAATACAGGGGAATGGAATCAGCCCCAGCATTTT. This translates into CASNTGEWNQPQHF.

The genes are TRBV29-1 and TRBJ2-7, with D possibly being TRBD2 (7 bases). CDR1 is SQVTM and CDR2 is ANQGSEA in the germline V gene. The V end was cut by 4 bases, the J end by 3 bases, with 22 bases between. This CDR3 is 16 amino acids long. For the CDR3, the DNA is TGCAGCGTTGGGGATCGTGGGGGGGCGCGGAACTACGAGCAGTACTTC. Translating it yields CSVGDRGGARNYEQYF.

J is TRBJ2-2 and V is TRBV27; a weak D match, TRBD2 (5 bases). The CDR3 loop spans 14 amino acids. The germline V gene encodes CDR1 MNHEY and CDR2 SMNVEV (reference sequence). Trimming left V 6 bases short and J 7 bases short, with 15 bases between. CDR3 sequence reads: CASRSPSLSGELFF. The CDR3 region has the DNA TGTGCCAGCAGGTCGCCTAGCCTTAGCGGGGAGCTGTTTTTT.

This chain uses TRBV4-1 with TRBJ2-7; 12 positions match TRBD1. With V trimmed by 4 bases and J by 3 bases, 13 bases remained unmatched. Germline V gene data show CDR1 as MGHRA and CDR2 as YSYEKL. The CDR3 spans 18 residues. DNA of the CDR3: TGCGCCAGCAGCCTCCTCCCGGGACAGGGGGCTCCCAACTACGAGCAGTACTTC. It is translated as CASSLLPGQGAPNYEQYF.

DNA of the CDR3: TGTGCCAGCAGTTTCGCTACAGGGGCAGGCACTGAAGCTTTCTTT. Translating gives CASSFATGAGTEAFF. The genes are TRBV6-1 and TRBJ1-1; 7 bases match TRBD1. Germline V gives CDR1 MNHNS, CDR2 SASEGT. CDR3 length equals 15 residues. J lost 4 bases, V lost 5 bases, and 10 bases had no gene match.

As regards this clone: The junction departs from the called germline gene at one end, perhaps through a read error. The chain joins TRBV7-9 to TRBJ2-3; the match to TRBD2 covers 9 bases. This CDR3 contains 16 residues. Looked up from germline, CDR1 is SEHNR and CDR2 is FQNEAQ (reference sequence). The CDR3 nucleotides are TGTTCCAGCAGCTTCGGGACTAGCAGACCCACAGATACGCAGTATTTT. Protein: CSSSFGTSRPTDTQYF.

This clone was seen only a few times. This chain joins TRBV7-2 and TRBJ2-3, with D unclear. V was shortened by 2 bases and J by 1 base, with 10 bases between the two germline ends. The CDR3 is made up of 15 amino acids. Germline V CDR1 and CDR2: SGHTA, FQGNSA. CDR3 sequence: CASSLFMAGTDTQYF. CDR3 in DNA: TGTGCCAGCAGCTTATTTATGGCGGGCACAGATACGCAGTATTTT.

The chain uses TRBV19 and TRBJ2-7, with 9 bases aligning to TRBD2. V lost 5 bases to trimming and J lost 0 bases; unmatched junction nucleotides: 8. Germline lookup yields CDR1 LNHDA and CDR2 SQIVND (reference sequence). The CDR3 has 16 residues. CDR3 nucleotides: TGTGCCAGTAGTCCCGCGGGGGGGAGAGTCTCCTACGAGCAGTACTTC. Translated, it gives CASSPAGGRVSYEQYF.

The V and J genes are TRBV19 and TRBJ2-7; D is ambiguous. This CDR3 comprises 15 residues. V lost 4 bases to trimming and J lost 0 bases, with 13 bases between them. Germline loops: CDR1 LNHDA, CDR2 SQIVND (reference sequence). CDR3 loop: CASSTRLVSSYEQYF. For the CDR3, the DNA is TGTGCCAGTAGTACCCGACTGGTTAGCTCCTACGAGCAGTACTTC. Full variable domain (remainder filled in from reference TRBV19 and TRBJ2-7): DGGITQSPKYLFRKEGQNVTLSCEQNLNHDAMYWYRQDPGQGLRLIYYSQIVNDFQKGDIAEGYSVSREKKESFPLTVTSAQKNPTAFYLCASSTRLVSSYEQYFGPGTRLTVT.

A few counts support this clone. The V call is TRBV7-2, the J call TRBJ2-1, with D possibly matching TRBD2 (6 bases). The CDR3 is 15 amino acids. The V end lost 5 bases, the J end lost 0 bases, and 11 bases lay between the germline ends. Germline loops: CDR1 SGHTA, CDR2 FQGNSA. The CDR3 reads CASSAGYNSYNEQFF. In DNA, the CDR3 is TGTGCCAGCAGCGCGGGATACAACTCCTACAATGAGCAGTTCTTC.

This rearrangement joins TRBV19 to TRBJ2-7, with 9 bases aligning to TRBD1. With V trimmed by 5 bases and J by 2 bases, 4 bases remained unmatched. CDR3 length: 14 amino acids. CDR1 LNHDA and CDR2 SQIVND come from the germline V gene (reference sequence). The CDR3 sequence: CASSARDRAYEQYF. The CDR3 coding sequence is TGTGCCAGTAGTGCCCGGGACAGGGCCTACGAGCAGTACTTC.

The V gene is TRBV4-1, the J gene TRBJ2-1, with 11 bases lining up with TRBD2. Germline CDR1 is MGHRA and CDR2 is YSYEKL. This CDR3 region has 16 residues. Losses at the gene ends were 4 bases for V and 6 bases for J; bases not matched to a gene: 8. In DNA form, the CDR3 reads TGCGCCAGCAGCCCCGTAGGACTAGCGGGCGGCAATGAGCAGTTCTTC. Its translation: CASSPVGLAGGNEQFF.

The chain is built from TRBV19 and TRBJ2-1, with 12 bases aligning to TRBD2. After removal of 4 bases from V and 2 bases from J, the junction contained 6 bases not matched to a gene. Germline CDR1 is LNHDA and CDR2 is SQIVND (reference sequence). The CDR3 extends over 17 amino acids. The CDR3 protein is CASSTATSGRTYNEQFF. The CDR3 coding sequence is TGTGCCAGTAGTACCGCGACTAGCGGGAGAACCTACAATGAGCAGTTCTTC. Full variable domain (missing parts from reference TRBV19 and TRBJ2-1): DGGITQSPKYLFRKEGQNVTLSCEQNLNHDAMYWYRQDPGQGLRLIYYSQIVNDFQKGDIAEGYSVSREKKESFPLTVTSAQKNPTAFYLCASSTATSGRTYNEQFFGPGTRLTVL.